This TCR beta chain was profiled in a study of PD-1 blockade in classical Hodgkin lymphoma (dated by TCRdb to the early 2020s). General notes on the study: Nivolumab dosing was 3 mg/kg intravenously every 2 weeks, continuing until either disease progression or unacceptable toxicity. The study used CyTOF and TCR beta sequencing to define a peripheral blood immune signature of response to PD-1 blockade in classical Hodgkin lymphoma.

The intended sense of this specimen's time point label: cycle 4 day 1 (C4D1), after six to seven weeks of nivolumab. All trial patients had relapsed after autologous stem cell transplantation, with cohorts A, B and C differing in prior brentuximab vedotin exposure. A Miltenyi CD8+ T cell isolation kit was used for magnetic negative selection to purify CD8+ T cells from thawed PBMCs. The trial cohort included 55 to 65 patients with relapsed/refractory classical Hodgkin lymphoma, and each patient had a best overall response of complete response, partial response or progressive disease. In the multi-cohort phase II CheckMate 205 trial, trial patients received single-agent nivolumab. An independent review committee assessed best overall response by applying the 2007 International Working Group response criteria. Trial PBMCs were obtained immediately prior to nivolumab initiation (C1D1) and on therapy at cycle 2 day 1 and cycle 4 day 1. After peripheral blood was drawn into 8 mL Vacutainer Cell Preparation Tubes, PBMCs were isolated by centrifugation and then cryopreserved. Purified CD4+ and CD8+ fractions were prepared only for cases in which an additional PBMC sample was available. On LS columns in a quadroMACS separator, the magnetically labelled cells were depleted, and the flow-through was collected as the purified fraction.

V was cut back by 0 bases and J by 6 bases, leaving a gap of 6 bases between them. From a lookup of the germline V gene, CDR1 and CDR2 are SGHRS and YFSETQ. The CDR3 goes from the cysteine to the phenylalanine over 13 residues. Just the 39-base CDR3 DNA is kept, in frame starting at base 1. On this clone itself: This clone's antigen is unknown. There are no base qualities to consult, and no much larger clone falls within one base.

Genomic DNA was isolated using the Qiagen DNeasy kit from unsorted PBMCs as well as from negatively selected CD4+ and CD8+ fractions. TCR beta CDR3 regions were subjected to amplification by immunoSEQ multiplex PCR with primers that anneal to V and J segments. A synthetic immune receptor repertoire was used to minimize amplification bias, and remaining bias was computationally removed after sequencing. The authors' analysis ran thus. Repertoire diversity was quantified as the Shannon entropy index using custom Python scripts. Unsorted, CD4+ and CD8+ repertoires were examined separately, except in combined analyses, for which CD4+ and CD8+ sequences were merged in silico. Clonal expansion was defined as a frequency increase of at least 2-fold after treatment compared with C1D1, and clones undetected at baseline were assigned a pseudocount of 0.5. Clones with 0 or 1 copy at C1D1 were defined as singleton clones, while clones with 2 or more copies were defined as non-singleton clones. By matching protein sequences in sorted samples from the same patient, clones expanded in unsorted samples were annotated as CD4+, CD8+ or unknown. Wilcoxon tests on paired samples were used to test changes in diversity from C1D1 to C4D1. The table comes from immuneACCESS by way of TCRdb, which keeps in-frame sequences with V and J called. Part of the clones is missing from these tables; in studies checked, under half for an unresolved V gene and the rest for unknown reasons. The V and J calls and clone size are taken from that table; D and trimming were inferred from the DNA. For this sample the table gives 15,000 to 20,000 clones, of which roughly nine tenths were detected only once. The ten largest clones capture roughly 5% of the sample.

The study at large found these results: Trial patients with a complete response had baseline diversity similar to that of newly diagnosed patients, while partial responders and progressors had significantly lower diversity. The study was limited to a single clinical trial cohort, and causes of repertoire differences, possibly disease activity or prior therapy, remained undefined. Lower diversity was seen in patients whose nivolumab began less than 1 year after ASCT, and these patients were left out of later analyses so that immune reconstitution would not confound the results. A significant rise by C4D1 was seen in CD4+ but not CD8+ TCR diversity (p=0.0027 vs p=0.16), with the rise being most apparent in complete responders (p=0.02). Baseline TCR diversity was reported to be lower in newly diagnosed patients than in healthy donors and to be lower still in relapsed/refractory patients.

Sequences were derived from CD8+ T cells from blood, sampled before the fourth cycle of nivolumab. This receptor was identified in a human donor with classical Hodgkin lymphoma. This sequence uses TRBV5-1 and TRBJ2-2, with the D segment identity uncertain. The sequenced DNA is TGCGCCAGCAGCTTGGCCGCCGCCGGGGAGCTGTTTTTT. Translated, this gives CASSLAAAGELFF.